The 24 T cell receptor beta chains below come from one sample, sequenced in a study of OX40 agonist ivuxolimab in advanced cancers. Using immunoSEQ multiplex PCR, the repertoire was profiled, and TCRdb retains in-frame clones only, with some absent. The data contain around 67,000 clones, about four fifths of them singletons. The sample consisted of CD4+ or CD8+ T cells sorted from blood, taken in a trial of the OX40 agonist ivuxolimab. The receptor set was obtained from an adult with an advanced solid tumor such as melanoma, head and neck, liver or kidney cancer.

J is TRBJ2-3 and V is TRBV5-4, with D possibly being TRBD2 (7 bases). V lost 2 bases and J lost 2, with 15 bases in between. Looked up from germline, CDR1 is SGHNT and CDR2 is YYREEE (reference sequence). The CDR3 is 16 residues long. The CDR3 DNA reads TGTGCCAGCAGCTTTGCTGCGGGGGCCAACACAGATACGCAGTATTTT. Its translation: CASSFAAGANTDTQYF. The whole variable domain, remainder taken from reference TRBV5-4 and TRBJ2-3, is ETGVTQSPTHLIKTRGQQVTLRCSSQSGHNTVSWYQQALGQGPQFIFQYYREEENGRGNFPPRFSGLQFPNYSSELNVNALELDDSALYLCASSFAAGANTDTQYFGPGTRLTVL.

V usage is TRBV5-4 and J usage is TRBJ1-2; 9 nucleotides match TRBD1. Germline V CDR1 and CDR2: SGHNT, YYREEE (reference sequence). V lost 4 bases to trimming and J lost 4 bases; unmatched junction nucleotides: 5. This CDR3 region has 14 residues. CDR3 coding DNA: TGTGCCAGCAGCGGGGCGGGACAGGGCTATGGCTACACCTTC. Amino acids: CASSGAGQGYGYTF.

The CDR3, as DNA: TGTGCCAGCAGCTTAGTGGTCCGGGAGACCCAGTACTTC. Translated: CASSLVVRETQYF. The V gene is TRBV7-2, the J gene TRBJ2-5; D gene uncertain. The CDR3 totals 13 residues. The V and J ends lost 1 base and 5 bases respectively, with 8 bases between them. Looked up from germline, CDR1 is SGHTA and CDR2 is FQGNSA.

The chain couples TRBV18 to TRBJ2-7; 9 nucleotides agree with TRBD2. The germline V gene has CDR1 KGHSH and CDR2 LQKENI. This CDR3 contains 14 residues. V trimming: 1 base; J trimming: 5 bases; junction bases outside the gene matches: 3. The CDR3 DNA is TGTGCCAGCTCACCACGCGGGGGGGGCGACGAGCAGTACTTC. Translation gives CASSPRGGGDEQYF. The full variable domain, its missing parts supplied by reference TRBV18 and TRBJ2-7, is NAGVMQNPRHLVRRRGQEARLRCSPMKGHSHVYWYRQLPEEGLKFMVYLQKENIIDESGMPKERFSAEFPKEGPSILRIQQVVRGDSAAYFCASSPRGGGDEQYFGPGTRLTVT.

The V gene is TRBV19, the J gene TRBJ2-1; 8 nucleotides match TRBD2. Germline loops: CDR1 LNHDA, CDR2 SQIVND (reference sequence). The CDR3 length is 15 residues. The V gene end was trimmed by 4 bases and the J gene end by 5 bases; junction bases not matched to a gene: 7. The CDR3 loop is CASSRPAGVNNEQFF. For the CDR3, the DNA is TGTGCCAGTAGTAGGCCAGCGGGGGTAAACAATGAGCAGTTCTTC.

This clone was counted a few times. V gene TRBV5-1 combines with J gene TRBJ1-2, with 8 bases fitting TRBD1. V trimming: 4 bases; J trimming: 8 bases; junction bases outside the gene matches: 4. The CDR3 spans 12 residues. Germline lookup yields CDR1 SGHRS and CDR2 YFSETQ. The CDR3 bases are TGCGCCAGCAGCGAAGGACAGGGAGGCTACACCTTC. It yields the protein CASSEGQGGYTF.

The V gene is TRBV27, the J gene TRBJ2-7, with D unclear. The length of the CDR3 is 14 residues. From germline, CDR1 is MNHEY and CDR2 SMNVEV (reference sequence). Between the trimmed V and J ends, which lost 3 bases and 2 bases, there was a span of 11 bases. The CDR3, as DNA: TGTGCCAGCAGTTTCTACGCTTCTACCTACGAGCAGTACTTC. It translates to CASSFYASTYEQYF.

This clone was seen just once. The CDR3 region is CASTPGGRWTEAFF. The CDR3 region has the DNA TGTGCCAGTACCCCTGGGGGGCGTTGGACTGAAGCTTTCTTT. The gene calls are TRBV19 and TRBJ1-1; D might be TRBD1 (6 bases). The CDR3 covers 14 residues. V was shortened by 7 bases and J by 5 bases, with 17 bases between the two germline ends. Germline V gene data show CDR1 as LNHDA and CDR2 as SQIVND (reference sequence).

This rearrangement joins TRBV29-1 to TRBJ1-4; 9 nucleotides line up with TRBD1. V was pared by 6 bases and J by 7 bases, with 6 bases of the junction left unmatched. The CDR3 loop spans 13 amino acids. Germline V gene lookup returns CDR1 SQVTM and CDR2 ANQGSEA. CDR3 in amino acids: CSVGQGLGEKLFF. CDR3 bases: TGCAGCGTGGGACAGGGTTTGGGTGAAAAACTGTTTTTT.

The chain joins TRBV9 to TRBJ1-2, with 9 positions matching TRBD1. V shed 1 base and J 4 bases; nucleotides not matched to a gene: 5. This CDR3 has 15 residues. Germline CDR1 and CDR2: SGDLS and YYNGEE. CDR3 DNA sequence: TGTGCCAGCAGCGTAAAGGACAGGGGAGGCTATGGCTACACCTTC. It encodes CASSVKDRGGYGYTF.

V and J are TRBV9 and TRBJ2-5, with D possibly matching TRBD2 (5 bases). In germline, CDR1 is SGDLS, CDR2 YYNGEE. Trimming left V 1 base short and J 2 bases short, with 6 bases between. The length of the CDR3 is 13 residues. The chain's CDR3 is CASSVSGQETQYF. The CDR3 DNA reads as TGTGCCAGCAGCGTATCGGGGCAAGAGACCCAGTACTTC.

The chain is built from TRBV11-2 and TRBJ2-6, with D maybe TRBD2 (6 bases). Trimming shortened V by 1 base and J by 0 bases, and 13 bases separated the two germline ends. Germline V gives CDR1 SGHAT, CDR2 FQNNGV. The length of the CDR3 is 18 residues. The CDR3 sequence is CASSLGGGWRSGANVLTF. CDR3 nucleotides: TGTGCCAGCAGCTTAGGAGGAGGGTGGCGCTCTGGGGCCAACGTCCTGACTTTC.

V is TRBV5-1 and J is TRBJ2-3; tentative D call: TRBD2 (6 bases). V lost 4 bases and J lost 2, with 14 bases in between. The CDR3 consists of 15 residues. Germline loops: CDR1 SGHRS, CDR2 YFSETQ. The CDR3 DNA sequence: TGCGCCAGCAGCCCCACGGGACTCAACACAGATACGCAGTATTTT. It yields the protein CASSPTGLNTDTQYF.

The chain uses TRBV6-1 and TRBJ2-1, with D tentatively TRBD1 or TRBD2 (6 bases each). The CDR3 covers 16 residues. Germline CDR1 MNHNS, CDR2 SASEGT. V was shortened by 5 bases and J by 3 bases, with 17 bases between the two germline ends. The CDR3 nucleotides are TGTGCCAGCAGTAAAGGGGGGACGTCGAGCTACAATGAGCAGTTCTTC. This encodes CASSKGGTSSYNEQFF.

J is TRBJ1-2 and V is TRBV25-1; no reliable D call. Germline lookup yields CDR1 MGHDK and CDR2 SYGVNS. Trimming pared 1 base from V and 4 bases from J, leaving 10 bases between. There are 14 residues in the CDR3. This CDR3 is CASSESPPGYGYTF. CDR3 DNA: TGTGCCAGCAGTGAATCTCCGCCAGGCTATGGCTACACCTTC.

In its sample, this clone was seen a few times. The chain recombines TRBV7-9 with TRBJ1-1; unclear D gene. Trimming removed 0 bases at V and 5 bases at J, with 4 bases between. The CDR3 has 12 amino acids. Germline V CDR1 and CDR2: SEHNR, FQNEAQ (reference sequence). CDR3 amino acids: CASSLAGTEAFF. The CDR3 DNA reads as TGTGCCAGCAGCTTAGCCGGGACTGAAGCTTTCTTT. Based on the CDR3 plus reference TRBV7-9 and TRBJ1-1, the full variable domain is DTGVSQNPRHKITKRGQNVTFRCDPISEHNRLYWYRQTLGQGPEFLTYFQNEAQLEKSRLLSDRFSAERPKGSFSTLEIQRTEQGDSAMYLCASSLAGTEAFFGQGTRLTVV.

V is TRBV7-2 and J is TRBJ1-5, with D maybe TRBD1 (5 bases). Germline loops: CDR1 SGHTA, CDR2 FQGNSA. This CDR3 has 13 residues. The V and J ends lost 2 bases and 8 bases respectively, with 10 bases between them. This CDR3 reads CASSLLRGEPQHF. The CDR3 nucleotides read TGTGCCAGCAGCTTATTAAGGGGTGAGCCCCAGCATTTT.

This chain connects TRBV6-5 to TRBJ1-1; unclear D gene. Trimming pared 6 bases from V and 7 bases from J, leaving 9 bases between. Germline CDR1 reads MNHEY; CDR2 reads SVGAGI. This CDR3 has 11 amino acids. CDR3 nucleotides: TGTGCCAGCAGGAATAGTGGTGAAGCTTTCTTT. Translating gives CASRNSGEAFF.

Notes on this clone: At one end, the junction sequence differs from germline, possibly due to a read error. The CDR3 sequence is CAWSPPDRDPSFF. CDR3 coding DNA: TGTGCCTGGAGTCCCCCGGACAGGGACCCGTCATTCTTC. The chain uses TRBV30 and TRBJ1-2; TRBD1 aligns across 8 bases. From germline, CDR1 is GTSNPN and CDR2 SVGIG (reference sequence). The CDR3 is 13 residues long.

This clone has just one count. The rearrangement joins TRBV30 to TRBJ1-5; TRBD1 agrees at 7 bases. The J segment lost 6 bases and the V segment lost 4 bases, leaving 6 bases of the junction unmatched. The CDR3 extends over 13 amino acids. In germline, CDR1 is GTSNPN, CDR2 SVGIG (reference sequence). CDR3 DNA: TGTGCCTGGACTCCCCAGGGGGGTCAGCCCCAGCATTTT. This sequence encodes CAWTPQGGQPQHF.

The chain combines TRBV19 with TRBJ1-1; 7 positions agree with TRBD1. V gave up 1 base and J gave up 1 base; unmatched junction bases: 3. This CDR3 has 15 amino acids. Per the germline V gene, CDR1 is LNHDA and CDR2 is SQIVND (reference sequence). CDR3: CASSIGRGPNTEAFF. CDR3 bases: TGTGCCAGTAGTATAGGGAGGGGGCCGAACACTGAAGCTTTCTTT.

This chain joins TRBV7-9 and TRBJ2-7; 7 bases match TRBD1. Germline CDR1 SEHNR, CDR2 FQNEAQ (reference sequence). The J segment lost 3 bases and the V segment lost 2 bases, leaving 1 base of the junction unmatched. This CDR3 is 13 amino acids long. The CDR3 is CASSLQGDYEQYF. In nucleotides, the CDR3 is TGTGCCAGCAGCTTACAGGGGGACTACGAGCAGTACTTC. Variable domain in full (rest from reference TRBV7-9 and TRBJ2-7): DTGVSQNPRHKITKRGQNVTFRCDPISEHNRLYWYRQTLGQGPEFLTYFQNEAQLEKSRLLSDRFSAERPKGSFSTLEIQRTEQGDSAMYLCASSLQGDYEQYFGPGTRLTVT.

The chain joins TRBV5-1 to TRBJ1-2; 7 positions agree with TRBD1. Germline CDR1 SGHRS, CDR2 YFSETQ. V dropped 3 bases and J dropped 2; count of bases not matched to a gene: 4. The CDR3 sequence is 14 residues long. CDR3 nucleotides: TGCGCCAGCAGCTCGGAGACAGGGAACTATGGCTACACCTTC. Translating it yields CASSSETGNYGYTF.

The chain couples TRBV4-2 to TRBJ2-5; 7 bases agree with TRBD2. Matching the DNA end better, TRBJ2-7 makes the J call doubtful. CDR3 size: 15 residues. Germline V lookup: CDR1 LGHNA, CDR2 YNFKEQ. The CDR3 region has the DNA TGTGCCAGCAGTCAACGGGGAGGGGCTGACTACGAGCAGTACTTC. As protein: CASSQRGGADYEQYF.